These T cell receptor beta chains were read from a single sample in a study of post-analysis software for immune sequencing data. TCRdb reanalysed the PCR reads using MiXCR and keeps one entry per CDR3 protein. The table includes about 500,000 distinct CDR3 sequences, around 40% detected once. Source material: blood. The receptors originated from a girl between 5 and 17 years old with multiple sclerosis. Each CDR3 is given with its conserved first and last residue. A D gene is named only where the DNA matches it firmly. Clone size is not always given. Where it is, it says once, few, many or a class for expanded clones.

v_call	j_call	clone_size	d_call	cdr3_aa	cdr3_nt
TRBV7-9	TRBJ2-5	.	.	CASSLERGELQETQYF	TGTGCCAGCAGCTTAGAGAGGGGCGAGCTCCAAGAGACCCAGTACTTC
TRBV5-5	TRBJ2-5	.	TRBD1	CASSTGQGKTQYF	TGTGCCAGCAGCACTGGACAGGGGAAGACCCAGTACTTC
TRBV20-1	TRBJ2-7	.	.	CSAQMGVRALYEQYF	TGCAGTGCCCAGATGGGGGTCAGGGCACTTTACGAGCAGTACTTC
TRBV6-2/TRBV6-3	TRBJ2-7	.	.	CASTVPPARGYYEQYF	TGTGCCAGCACAGTCCCACCCGCCAGGGGCTACTACGAGCAGTACTTC
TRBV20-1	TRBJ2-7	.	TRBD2	CSAQAGGRHEQYF	TGCAGTGCTCAAGCGGGAGGCCGCCACGAGCAGTACTTC
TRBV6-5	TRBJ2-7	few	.	CASSYMDEQYF	TGTGCCAGCAGTTACATGGACGAGCAGTACTTC
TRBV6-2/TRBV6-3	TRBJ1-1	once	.	CASSPRGDSYSEAFF	TGTGCCAGCAGTCCCAGGGGAGACAGTTACTCTGAAGCTTTCTTT
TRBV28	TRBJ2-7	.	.	CASSFLGGKAYEQYF	TGTGCCAGCAGTTTCTTAGGGGGGAAAGCCTACGAGCAGTACTTC
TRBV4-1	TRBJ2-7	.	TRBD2	CASSQKRTSGSYEQYF	TGCGCCAGCAGCCAGAAAAGGACTAGCGGGAGTTACGAGCAGTACTTC
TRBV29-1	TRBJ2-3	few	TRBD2	CSGAGLADSTDTQYF	TGCAGCGGCGCGGGACTAGCGGACTCCACAGATACGCAGTATTTT
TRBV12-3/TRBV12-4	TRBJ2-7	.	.	CASSPGLKFYEQYF	TGTGCCAGCAGCCCGGGACTCAAATTCTACGAGCAGTACTTC
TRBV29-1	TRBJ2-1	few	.	CSVGGRQYNEQFF	TGCAGCGTTGGGGGGCGGCAATACAATGAGCAGTTCTTC
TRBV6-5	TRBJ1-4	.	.	CASSYSGNPLEKLFF	TGTGCCAGCAGTTACTCAGGGAACCCCCTTGAAAAACTGTTTTTT
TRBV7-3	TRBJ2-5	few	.	CASSPGRGETQYF	TGTGCCAGCAGCCCCGGACGGGGAGAGACCCAGTACTTC